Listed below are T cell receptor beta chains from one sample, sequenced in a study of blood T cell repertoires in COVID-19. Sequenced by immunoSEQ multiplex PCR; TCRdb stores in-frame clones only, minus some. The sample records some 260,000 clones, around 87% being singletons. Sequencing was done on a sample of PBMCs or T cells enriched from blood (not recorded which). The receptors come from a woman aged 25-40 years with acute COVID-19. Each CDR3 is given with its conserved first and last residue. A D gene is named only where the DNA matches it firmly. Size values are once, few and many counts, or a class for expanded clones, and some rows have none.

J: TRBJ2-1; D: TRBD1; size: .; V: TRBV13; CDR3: CASSLGQGYNEQFF; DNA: TGTGCCAGCAGCTTAGGACAGGGGTACAATGAGCAGTTCTTC
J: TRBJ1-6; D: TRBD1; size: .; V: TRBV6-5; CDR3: CASSQGQGNSPLHF; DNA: TGTGCCAGCAGCCAGGGACAGGGAAATTCACCCCTCCACTTT
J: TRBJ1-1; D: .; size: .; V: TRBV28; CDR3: CASSLWGGNTEAFF; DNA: TGTGCCAGCAGTTTATGGGGGGGAAACACTGAAGCTTTCTTT
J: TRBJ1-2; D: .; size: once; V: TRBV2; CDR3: CASSERRVYGYTF; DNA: TGTGCCAGCAGTGAAAGGAGGGTTTATGGCTACACCTTC
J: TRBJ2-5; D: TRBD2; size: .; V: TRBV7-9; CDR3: CASSSLKFSGGTNQETQYF; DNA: TGTGCCAGCAGCTCCCTAAAATTTAGCGGGGGGACAAATCAAGAGACCCAGTACTTC
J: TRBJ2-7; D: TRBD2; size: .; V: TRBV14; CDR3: CASSARLAGIYEQYF; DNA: TGTGCCAGCAGCGCCCGACTAGCGGGGATATACGAGCAGTACTTC
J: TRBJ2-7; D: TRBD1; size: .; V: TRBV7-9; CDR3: CASSLPGQSYEQYF; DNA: TGTGCCAGCAGCTTGCCGGGACAGTCCTACGAGCAGTACTTC
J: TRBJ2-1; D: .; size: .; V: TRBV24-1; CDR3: CATSDFQGGEQFF; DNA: TGTGCCACCAGTGATTTTCAGGGTGGGGAGCAGTTCTTC
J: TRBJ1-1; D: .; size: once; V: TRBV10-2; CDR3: CASSETGMNTEAFF; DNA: TGCGCCAGCAGTGAGACAGGTATGAACACTGAAGCTTTCTTT
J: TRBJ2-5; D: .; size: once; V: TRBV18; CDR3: CASSPASERAPGAQYF; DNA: TGTGCCAGCTCACCAGCCTCTGAGCGGGCCCCGGGGGCCCAGTACTTC
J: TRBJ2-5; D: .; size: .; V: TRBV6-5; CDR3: CASSYSTQETQYF; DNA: TGTGCCAGCAGTTACTCGACACAAGAGACCCAGTACTTC
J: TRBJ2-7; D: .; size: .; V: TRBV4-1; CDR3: CASSLPRGPEQYF; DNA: TGCGCCAGCAGCCTCCCGCGGGGGCCCGAGCAGTACTTC
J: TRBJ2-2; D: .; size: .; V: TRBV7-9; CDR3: CVADTGELFF; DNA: TGTGTGGCGGACACCGGGGAGCTGTTTTTT
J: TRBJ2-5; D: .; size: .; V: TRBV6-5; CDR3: CATVDRGPRETQYF; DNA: TGTGCCACCGTGGACAGAGGGCCCAGAGAGACCCAGTACTTC
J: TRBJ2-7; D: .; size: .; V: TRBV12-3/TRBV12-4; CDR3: CASSYGTGYEQYF; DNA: TGTGCCAGCAGTTACGGAACAGGGTACGAGCAGTACTTC
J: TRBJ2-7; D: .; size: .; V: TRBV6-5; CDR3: CASGEEGWAYEQYF; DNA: TGTGCCAGCGGAGAGGAGGGGTGGGCCTACGAGCAGTACTTC
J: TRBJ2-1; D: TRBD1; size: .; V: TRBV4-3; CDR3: CASSQADRGPYNEQFF; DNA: TGCGCCAGCAGCCAAGCCGACAGGGGACCCTACAATGAGCAGTTCTTC
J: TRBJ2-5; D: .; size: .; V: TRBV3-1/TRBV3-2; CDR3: CASSQGNGRGTQYF; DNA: TGTGCCAGCAGCCAAGGGAACGGCCGGGGGACCCAGTACTTC
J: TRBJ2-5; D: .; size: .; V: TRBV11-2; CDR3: CASRRTEETQYF; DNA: TGTGCCAGCAGACGGACAGAAGAGACCCAGTACTTC
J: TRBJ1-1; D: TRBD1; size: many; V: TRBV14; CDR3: CASSQAPRGTEAFF; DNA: TGTGCCAGCAGCCAAGCCCCCAGGGGGACTGAAGCTTTCTTT
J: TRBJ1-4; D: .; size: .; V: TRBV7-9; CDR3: CASSLRTAGNEKLFF; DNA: TGTGCCAGCAGCTTACGGACAGCCGGTAATGAAAAACTGTTTTTT
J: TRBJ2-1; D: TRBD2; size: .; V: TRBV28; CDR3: CASSFEAGGYNEQFF; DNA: TGTGCCAGCAGTTTTGAGGCGGGGGGCTACAATGAGCAGTTCTTC